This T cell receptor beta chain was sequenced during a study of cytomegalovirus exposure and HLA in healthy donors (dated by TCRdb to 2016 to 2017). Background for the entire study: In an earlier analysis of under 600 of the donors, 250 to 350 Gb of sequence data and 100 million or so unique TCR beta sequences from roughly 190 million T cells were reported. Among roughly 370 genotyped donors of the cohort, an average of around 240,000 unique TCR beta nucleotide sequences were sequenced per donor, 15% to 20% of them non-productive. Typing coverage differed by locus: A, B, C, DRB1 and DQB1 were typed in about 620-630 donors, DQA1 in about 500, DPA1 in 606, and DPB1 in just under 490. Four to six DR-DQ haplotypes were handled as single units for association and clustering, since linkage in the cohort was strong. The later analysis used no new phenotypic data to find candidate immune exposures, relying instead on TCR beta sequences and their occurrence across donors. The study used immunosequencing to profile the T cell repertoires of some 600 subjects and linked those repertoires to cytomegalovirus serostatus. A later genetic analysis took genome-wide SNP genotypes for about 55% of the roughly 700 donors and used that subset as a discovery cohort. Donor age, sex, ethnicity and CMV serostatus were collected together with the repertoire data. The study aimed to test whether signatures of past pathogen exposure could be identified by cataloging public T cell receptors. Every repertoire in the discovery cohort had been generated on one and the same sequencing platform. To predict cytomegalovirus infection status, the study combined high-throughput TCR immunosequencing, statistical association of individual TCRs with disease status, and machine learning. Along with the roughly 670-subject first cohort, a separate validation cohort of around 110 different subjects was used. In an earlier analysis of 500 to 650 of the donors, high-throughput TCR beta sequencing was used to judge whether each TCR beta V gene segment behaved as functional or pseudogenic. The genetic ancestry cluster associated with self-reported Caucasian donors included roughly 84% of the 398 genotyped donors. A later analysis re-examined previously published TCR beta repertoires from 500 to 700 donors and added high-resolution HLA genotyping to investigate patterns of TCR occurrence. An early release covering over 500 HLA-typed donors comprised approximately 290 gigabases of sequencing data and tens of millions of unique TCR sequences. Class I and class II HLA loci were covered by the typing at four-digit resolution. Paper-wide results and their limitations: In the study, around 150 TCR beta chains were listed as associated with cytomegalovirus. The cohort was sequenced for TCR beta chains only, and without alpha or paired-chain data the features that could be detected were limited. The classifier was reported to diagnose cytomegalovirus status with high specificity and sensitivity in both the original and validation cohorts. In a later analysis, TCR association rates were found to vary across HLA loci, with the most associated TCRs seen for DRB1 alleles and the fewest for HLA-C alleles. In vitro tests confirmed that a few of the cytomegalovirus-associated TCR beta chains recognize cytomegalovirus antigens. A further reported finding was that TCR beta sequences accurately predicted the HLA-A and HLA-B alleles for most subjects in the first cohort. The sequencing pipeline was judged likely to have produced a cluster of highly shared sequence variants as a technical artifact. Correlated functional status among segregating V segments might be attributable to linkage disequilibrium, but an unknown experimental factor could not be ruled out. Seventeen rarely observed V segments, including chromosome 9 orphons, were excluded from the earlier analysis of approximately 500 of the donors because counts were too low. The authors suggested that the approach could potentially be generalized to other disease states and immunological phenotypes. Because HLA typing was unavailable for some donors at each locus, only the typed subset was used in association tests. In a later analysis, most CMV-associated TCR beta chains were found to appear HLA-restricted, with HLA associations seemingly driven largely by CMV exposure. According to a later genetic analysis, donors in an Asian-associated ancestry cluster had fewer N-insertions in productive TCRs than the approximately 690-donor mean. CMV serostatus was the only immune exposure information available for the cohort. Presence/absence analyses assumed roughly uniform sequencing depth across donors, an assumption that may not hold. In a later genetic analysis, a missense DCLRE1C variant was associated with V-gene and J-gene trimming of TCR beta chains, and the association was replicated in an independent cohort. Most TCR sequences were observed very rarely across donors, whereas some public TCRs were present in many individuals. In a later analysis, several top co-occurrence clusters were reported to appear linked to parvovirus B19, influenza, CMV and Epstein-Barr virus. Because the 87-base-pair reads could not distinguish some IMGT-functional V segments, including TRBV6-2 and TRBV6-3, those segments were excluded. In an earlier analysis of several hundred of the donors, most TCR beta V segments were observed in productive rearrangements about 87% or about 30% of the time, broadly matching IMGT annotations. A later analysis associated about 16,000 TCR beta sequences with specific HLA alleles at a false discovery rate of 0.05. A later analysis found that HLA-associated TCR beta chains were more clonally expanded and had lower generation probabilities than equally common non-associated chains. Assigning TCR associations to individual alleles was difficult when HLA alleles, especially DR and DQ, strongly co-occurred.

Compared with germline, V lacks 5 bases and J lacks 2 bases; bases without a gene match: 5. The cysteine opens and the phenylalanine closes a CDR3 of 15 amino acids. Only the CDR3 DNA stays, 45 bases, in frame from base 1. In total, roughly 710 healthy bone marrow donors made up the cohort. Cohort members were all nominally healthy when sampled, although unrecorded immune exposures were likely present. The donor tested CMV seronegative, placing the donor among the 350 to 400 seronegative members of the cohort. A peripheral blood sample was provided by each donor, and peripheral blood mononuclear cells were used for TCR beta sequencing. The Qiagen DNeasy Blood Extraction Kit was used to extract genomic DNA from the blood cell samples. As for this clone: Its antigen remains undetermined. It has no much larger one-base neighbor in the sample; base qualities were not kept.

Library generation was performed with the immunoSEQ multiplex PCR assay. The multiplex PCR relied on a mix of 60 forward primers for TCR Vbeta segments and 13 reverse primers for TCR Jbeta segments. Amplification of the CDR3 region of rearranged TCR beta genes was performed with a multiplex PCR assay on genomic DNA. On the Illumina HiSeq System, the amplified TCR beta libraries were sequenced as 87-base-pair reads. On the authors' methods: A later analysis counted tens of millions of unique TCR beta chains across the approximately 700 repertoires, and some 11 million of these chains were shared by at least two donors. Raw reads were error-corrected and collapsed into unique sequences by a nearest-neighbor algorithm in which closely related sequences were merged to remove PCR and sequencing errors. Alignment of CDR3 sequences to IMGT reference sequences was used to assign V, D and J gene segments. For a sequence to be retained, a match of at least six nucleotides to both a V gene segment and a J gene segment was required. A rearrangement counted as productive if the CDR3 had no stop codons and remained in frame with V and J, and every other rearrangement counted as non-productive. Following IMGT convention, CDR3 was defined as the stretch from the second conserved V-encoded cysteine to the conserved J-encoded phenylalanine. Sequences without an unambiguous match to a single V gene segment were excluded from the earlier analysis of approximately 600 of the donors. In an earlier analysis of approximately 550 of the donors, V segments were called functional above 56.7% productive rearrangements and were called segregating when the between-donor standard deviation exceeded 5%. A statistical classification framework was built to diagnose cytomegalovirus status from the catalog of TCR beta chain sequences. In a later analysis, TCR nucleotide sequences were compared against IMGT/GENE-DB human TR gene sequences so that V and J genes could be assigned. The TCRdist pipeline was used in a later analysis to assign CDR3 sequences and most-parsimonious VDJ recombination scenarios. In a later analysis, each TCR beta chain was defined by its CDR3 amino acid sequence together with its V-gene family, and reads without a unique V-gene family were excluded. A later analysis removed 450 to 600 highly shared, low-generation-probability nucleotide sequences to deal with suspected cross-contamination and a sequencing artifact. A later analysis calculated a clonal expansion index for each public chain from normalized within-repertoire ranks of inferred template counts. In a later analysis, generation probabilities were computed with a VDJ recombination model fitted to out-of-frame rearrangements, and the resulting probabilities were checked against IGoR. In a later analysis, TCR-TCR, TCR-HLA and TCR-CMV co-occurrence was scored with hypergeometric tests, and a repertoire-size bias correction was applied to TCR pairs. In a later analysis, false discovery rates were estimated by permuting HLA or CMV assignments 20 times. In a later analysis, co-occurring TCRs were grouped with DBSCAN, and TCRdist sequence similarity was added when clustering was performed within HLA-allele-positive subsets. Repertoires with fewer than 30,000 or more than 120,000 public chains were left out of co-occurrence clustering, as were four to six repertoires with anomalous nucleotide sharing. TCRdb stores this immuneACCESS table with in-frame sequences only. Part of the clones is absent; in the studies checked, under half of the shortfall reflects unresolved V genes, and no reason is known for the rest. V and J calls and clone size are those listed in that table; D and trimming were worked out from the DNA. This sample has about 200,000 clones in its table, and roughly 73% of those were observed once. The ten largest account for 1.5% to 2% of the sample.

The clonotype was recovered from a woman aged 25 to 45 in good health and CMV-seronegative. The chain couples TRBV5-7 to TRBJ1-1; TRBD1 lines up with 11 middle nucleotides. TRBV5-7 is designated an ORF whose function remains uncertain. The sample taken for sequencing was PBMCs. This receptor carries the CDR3 CASSEGQGANTEAFF. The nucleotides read TGTGCCAGCAGTGAAGGACAGGGGGCCAACACTGAAGCTTTCTTT.